This T cell receptor beta chain was recovered during a study of blood T cell repertoires in COVID-19 (dated by TCRdb to the early 2020s). The study in broad terms: Samples covering the acute and convalescent phases of COVID-19 were provided by collaborators in the United States, Italy and Spain. A de-identified subject ID, COVID-19 status, age in years and sex were almost always included in the sample metadata. The samples were drawn from the first 160 participants of the ongoing ImmuneRACE study and from under 1,500 subjects provided by 6 global collaborators. Where HLA class I and class II types were available, the types were taken from metadata supplied by the sample provider, not from assay-based typing. The prospective study material was composed of cDNA or gDNA derived from T cells, B-cell-depleted T cells, or PBMCs. The repertoires were released in a freely available public database intended as a resource for research on the immune response to SARS-CoV-2. The dataset comprised deeply sampled blood TCRbeta repertoires from subjects exposed to, actively infected with, or recovered from COVID-19. Results and caveats for the whole study, not just this receptor: Clinical and demographic metadata were provided uncurated, with the amount varying by source and participant.

Participants in the prospective study were enrolled through a virtual design, were aged roughly 18 to 100 years, and lived in 24 United States geographic areas. In the prospective study, participants were assigned to cohorts based on the clinical history participants reported in a screening survey and a study questionnaire. Recovered participants in ImmuneRACE Cohort 3 were defined by two consecutive negative NP/OP PCR tests, clearance by a healthcare professional, or resolution of symptoms. In the prospective study, mobile phlebotomists collected whole blood, serum and a nasopharyngeal or oropharyngeal swab from each participant. Prospective study participants could optionally give additional blood draws and questionnaires over an approximately 2-month period. Before DNA extraction, blood samples from the prospective study were shipped at room temperature or frozen. About this clone: There is no known antigen for this receptor. One base away there is no much larger clone; base qualities are not given.

Looking up the germline V gene (reference sequence) yields CDR1 LNHNV and CDR2 YYDKDF. Trimming takes 0 bases from V and 3 bases from J, and the germline ends sit 8 bases apart. Including cysteine and phenylalanine, the CDR3 has 14 amino acids. Only the CDR3 DNA stays, 42 bases, in frame from base 1. TCRbeta CDR3 regions were amplified from genomic DNA using the immunoSEQ Assay, a bias-controlled multiplex PCR. As for how the authors treated the data: The number of nucleated cells in each sample was estimated from the amplification of reference gene primers within the assay. To quantify the absolute abundance of each unique TCRbeta CDR3 rearrangement, sequence reads were collapsed and filtered. Productive Simpson clonality was computed per sample as the square root of Simpson's diversity index over productive rearrangements. TCRdb carries this immuneACCESS record with in-frame sequences only. Its versions omit some clonotypes, under half of them owing to an unresolved V gene in the studies checked, with the rest unexplained. The V and J calls and the clone size are those of that table, but D and trimming were determined from the DNA. This sample has about 150,000 clones in its table, and around four fifths of those were observed once. The leading ten clones occupy approximately 8% of the sample.

This receptor was identified in a woman in her forties or fifties who had recovered from COVID-19. This receptor chain uses TRBV15 and TRBJ1-1; the D gene cannot be resolved reliably. The sequenced sample consisted of PBMCs or T cells enriched from blood (not recorded which). The CDR3 sequence is CATSRDLGHTEAFF. The DNA sequence is TGTGCCACCAGCAGAGATCTTGGCCACACTGAAGCTTTCTTT.